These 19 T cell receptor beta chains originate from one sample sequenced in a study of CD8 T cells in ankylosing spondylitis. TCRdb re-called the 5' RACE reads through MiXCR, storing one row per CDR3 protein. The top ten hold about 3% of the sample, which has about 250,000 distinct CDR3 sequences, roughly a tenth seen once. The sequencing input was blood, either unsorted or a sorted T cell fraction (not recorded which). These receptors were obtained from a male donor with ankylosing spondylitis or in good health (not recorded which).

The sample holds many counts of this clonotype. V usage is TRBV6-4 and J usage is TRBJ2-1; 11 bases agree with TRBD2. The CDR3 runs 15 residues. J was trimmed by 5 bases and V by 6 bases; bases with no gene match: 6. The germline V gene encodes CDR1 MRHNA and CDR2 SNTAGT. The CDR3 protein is CASSVAGGNHNEQFF. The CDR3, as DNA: TGTGCCAGCAGCGTAGCGGGGGGGAACCACAATGAGCAGTTCTTC.

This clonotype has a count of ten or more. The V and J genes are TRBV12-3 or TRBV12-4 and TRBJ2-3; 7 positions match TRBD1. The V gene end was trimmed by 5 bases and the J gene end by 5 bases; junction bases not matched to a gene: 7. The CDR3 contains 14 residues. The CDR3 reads CASSPRQGKDTQYF. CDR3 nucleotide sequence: TGTGCCAGCAGTCCCCGACAGGGAAAAGATACGCAGTATTTT.

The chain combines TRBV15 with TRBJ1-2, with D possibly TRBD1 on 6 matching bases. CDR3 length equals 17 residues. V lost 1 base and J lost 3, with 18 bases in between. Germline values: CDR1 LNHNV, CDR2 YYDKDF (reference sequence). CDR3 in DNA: TGTGCCACCAGCAGAGTCCGGGGGGCGGGAGACTACTATGGCTACACCTTC. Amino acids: CATSRVRGAGDYYGYTF.

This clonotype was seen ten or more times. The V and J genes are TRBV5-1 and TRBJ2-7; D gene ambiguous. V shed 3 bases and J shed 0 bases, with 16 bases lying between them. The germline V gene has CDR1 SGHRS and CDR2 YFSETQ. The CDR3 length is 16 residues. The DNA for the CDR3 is TGCGCCAGCAGCTCCGGACCGACCCGTAGCTCCTACGAGCAGTACTTC. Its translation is CASSSGPTRSSYEQYF.

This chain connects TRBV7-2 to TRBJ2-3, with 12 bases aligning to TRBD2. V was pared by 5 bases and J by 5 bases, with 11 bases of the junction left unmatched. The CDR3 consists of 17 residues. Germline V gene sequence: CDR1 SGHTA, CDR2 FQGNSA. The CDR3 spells CASSIALAGGPRDTQYF. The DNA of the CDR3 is TGTGCCAGCAGCATTGCCCTAGCGGGAGGGCCTAGAGATACGCAGTATTTT. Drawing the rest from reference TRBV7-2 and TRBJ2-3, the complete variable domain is GAGVSQSPSNKVTEKGKDVELRCDPISGHTALYWYRQSLGQGLEFLIYFQGNSAPDKSGLPSDRFSAERTGGSVSTLTIQRTQQEDSAVYLCASSIALAGGPRDTQYFGPGTRLTVL.

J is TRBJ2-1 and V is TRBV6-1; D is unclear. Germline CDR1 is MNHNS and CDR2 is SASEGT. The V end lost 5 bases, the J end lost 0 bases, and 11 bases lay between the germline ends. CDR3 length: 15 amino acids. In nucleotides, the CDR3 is TGTGCCAGCAGTCCCGACGCCTACTCCTACAATGAGCAGTTCTTC. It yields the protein CASSPDAYSYNEQFF.

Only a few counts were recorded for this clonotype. Here the CDR3 DNA reads TGCAGCGCGGGGGGTACCGCGGAGACCCAGTACTTC. It yields the protein CSAGGTAETQYF. V and J are TRBV29-1 and TRBJ2-5; 7 bases are shared with TRBD2. V dropped 7 bases and J dropped 5; count of bases not matched to a gene: 7. Germline CDR1 reads SQVTM; CDR2 reads ANQGSEA. There are 12 residues in the CDR3. The full variable domain, with the rest looked up from reference TRBV29-1 and TRBJ2-5, is SAVISQKPSRDICQRGTSLTIQCQVDSQVTMMFWYRQQPGQSLTLIATANQGSEATYESGFVIDKFPISRPNLTFSTLTVSNMSPEDSSIYLCSAGGTAETQYFGPGTRLLVL.

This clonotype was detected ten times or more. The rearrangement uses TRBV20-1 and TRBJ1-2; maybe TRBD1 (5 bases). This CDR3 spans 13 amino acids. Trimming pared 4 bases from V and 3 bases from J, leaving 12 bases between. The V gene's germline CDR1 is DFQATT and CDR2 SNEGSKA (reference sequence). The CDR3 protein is CSATPQGDYGYTF. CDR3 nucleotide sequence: TGCAGTGCTACCCCCCAGGGAGACTATGGCTACACCTTC.

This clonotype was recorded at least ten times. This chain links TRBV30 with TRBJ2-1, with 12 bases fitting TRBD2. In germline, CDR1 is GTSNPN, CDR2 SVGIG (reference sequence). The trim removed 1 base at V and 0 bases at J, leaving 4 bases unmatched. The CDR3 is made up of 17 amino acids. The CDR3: CAWSATSGSPSYNEQFF. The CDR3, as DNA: TGTGCCTGGAGTGCGACTAGCGGGAGCCCCTCCTACAATGAGCAGTTCTTC.

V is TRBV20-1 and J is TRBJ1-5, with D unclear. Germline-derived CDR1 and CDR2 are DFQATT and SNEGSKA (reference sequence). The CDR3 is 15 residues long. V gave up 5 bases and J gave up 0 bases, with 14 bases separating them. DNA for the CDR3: TGCAGTGCTCTAGAGACGGGGTATAGCAATCAGCCCCAGCATTTT. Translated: CSALETGYSNQPQHF.

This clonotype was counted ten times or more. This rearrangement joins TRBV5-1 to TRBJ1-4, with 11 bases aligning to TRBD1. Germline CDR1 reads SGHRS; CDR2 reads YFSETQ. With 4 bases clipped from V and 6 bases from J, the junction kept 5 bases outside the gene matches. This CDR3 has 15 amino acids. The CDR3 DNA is TGCGCCAGCAGCCGACCGGGACAGGGGGATGAAAAACTGTTTTTT. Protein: CASSRPGQGDEKLFF. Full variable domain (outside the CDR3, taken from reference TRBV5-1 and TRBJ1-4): KAGVTQTPRYLIKTRGQQVTLSCSPISGHRSVSWYQQTPGQGLQFLFEYFSETQRNKGNFPGRFSGRQFSNSRSEMNVSTLELGDSALYLCASSRPGQGDEKLFFGSGTQLSVL.

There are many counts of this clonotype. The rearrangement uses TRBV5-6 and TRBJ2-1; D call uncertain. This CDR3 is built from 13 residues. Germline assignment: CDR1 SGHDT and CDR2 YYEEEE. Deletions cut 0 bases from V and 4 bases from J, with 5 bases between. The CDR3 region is CASSLVVYNEQFF. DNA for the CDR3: TGTGCCAGCAGCTTGGTAGTGTACAATGAGCAGTTCTTC. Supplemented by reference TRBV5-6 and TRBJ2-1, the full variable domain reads DAGVTQSPTHLIKTRGQQVTLRCSPKSGHDTVSWYQQALGQGPQFIFQYYEEEERQRGNFPDRFSGHQFPNYSSELNVNALLLGDSALYLCASSLVVYNEQFFGPGTRLTVL.

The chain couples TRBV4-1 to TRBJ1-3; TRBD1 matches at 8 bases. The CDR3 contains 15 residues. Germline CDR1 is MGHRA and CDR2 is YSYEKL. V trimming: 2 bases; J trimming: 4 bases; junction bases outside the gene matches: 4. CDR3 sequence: CASSQFRGLGNTIYF. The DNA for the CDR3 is TGCGCCAGCAGCCAATTCAGGGGGCTGGGAAACACCATATATTTT.

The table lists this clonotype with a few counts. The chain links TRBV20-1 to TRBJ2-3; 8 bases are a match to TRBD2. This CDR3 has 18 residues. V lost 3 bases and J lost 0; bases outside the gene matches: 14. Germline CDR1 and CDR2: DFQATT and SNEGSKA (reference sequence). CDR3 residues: CSARVARGGTYSTDTQYF. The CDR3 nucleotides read TGCAGTGCTAGGGTGGCGCGCGGGGGGACTTATAGCACAGATACGCAGTATTTT.

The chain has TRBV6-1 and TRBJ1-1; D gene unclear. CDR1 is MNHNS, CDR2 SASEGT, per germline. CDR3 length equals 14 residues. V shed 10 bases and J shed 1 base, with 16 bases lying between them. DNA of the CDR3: TGTGCCACCCGCCGGAGGGTAGCGAACACTGAAGCTTTCTTT. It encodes CATRRRVANTEAFF.

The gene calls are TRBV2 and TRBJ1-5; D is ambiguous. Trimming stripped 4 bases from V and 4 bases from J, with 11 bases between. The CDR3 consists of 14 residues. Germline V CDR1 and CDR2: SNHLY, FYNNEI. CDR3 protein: CASSAREYNQPQHF. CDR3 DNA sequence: TGTGCCAGCAGTGCCCGGGAGTATAATCAGCCCCAGCATTTT.

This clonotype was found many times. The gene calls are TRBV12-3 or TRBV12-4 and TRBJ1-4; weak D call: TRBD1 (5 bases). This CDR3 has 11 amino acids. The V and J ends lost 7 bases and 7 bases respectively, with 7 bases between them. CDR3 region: CASTQGEKLFF. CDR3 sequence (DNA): TGTGCCAGCACGCAGGGTGAAAAACTGTTTTTT.

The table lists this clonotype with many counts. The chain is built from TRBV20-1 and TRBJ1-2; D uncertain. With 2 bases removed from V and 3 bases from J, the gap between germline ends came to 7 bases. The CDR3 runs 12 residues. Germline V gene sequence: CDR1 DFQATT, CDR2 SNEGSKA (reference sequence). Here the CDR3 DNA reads TGCAGTGCTAGACGAGAGTACTATGGCTACACCTTC. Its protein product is CSARREYYGYTF.

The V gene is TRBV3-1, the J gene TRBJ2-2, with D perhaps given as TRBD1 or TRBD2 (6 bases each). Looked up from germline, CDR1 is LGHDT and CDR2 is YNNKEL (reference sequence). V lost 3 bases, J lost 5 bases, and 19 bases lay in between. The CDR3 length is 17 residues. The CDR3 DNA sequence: TGTGCCAGCAGCCACCTAAACGCCGGGGGCGAGACCGGGGAGCTGTTTTTT. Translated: CASSHLNAGGETGELFF. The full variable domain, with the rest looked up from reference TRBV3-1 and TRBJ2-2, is DTAVSQTPKYLVTQMGNDKSIKCEQNLGHDTMYWYKQDSKKFLKIMFSYNNKELIINETVPNRFSPKSPDKAHLNLHINSLELGDSAVYFCASSHLNAGGETGELFFGEGSRLTVL.